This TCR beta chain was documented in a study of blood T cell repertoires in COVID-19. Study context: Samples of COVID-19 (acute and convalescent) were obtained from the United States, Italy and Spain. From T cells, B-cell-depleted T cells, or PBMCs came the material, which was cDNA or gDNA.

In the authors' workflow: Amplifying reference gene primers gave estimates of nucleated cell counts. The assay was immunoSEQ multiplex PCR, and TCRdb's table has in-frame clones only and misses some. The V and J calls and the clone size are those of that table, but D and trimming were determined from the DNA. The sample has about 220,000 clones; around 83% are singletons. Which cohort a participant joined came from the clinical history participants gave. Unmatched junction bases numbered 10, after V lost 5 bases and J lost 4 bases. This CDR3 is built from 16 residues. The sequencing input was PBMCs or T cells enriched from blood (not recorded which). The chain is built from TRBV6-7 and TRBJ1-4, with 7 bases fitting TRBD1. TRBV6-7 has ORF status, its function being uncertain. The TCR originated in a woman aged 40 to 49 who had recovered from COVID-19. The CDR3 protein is CASSSEPGQINEKLFF. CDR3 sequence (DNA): TGTGCCAGCAGTAGTGAACCGGGACAGATTAATGAAAAACTGTTTTTT.